The following is a T cell receptor (beta chain) sequence with its context. Its target is unknown. The time point here: 2014-2015 season, pre-vaccination. Vaccine contraindications, substance abuse, HIV/AIDS, active malignancy and active illness excluded donors. Germline V gene lookup returns CDR1 MNHNY and CDR2 SVGAGI (reference sequence). The CDR3 is 14 residues long. V dropped 5 bases and J dropped 0 bases, with 8 bases sitting between them. This table comes from immunoSEQ multiplex PCR, and its TCRdb copy is limited to in-frame clones, with some not included. The sample records 13,000 to 15,000 clones, around four fifths being singletons. The data derive from a study of follicular helper T cells after annual influenza vaccination. Across the study: After each seasonal flu vaccination, blood came on days 0, 7 and 28.

Study findings and constraints: Undersampling of larger non-cTfh compartments could not be excluded.

This specimen was CXCR5- memory CD4+ T cells sorted from blood, taken on the day of influenza vaccination. This chain uses TRBV6-6 with TRBJ2-1; maybe TRBD2 (6 bases). This sequence was found in an adult who received the influenza vaccine. The CDR3 DNA sequence: TGTGCCAGCAGTCGGGGGAGCTCCTACAATGAGCAGTTCTTC. It yields the protein CASSRGSSYNEQFF.